This T cell receptor beta chain emerged from a study of cytomegalovirus exposure and HLA in healthy donors. Regarding the study as a whole: The investigators catalogued some 160 TCR beta chains as cytomegalovirus-associated. About 87% or about 30% of the time was how often most TCR beta V segments were productive, according to an earlier analysis. A highly shared variant cluster was judged a likely technical artifact.

This CDR3 spans 15 amino acids. Germline assignment: CDR1 MNHNY and CDR2 SVGAGI (reference sequence). V was clipped by 6 bases and J by 4 bases, with 18 bases between them. Turning to this clone: Its specificity is not known.

At sampling all donors were nominally healthy, likely with unrecorded immune exposures. Primers for the PCR totalled 60 Vbeta and 13 Jbeta. Profiling relied on immunoSEQ multiplex PCR, and the TCRdb table lists in-frame clones only, not all of them. The sample holds 95,000 to 100,000 clones, approximately 89% seen once. The source of this sequence is a man in his thirties or forties in good health and CMV-seronegative. The sequencing input was PBMCs. The rearrangement joins TRBV6-6 to TRBJ1-1; no firm D call. CDR3: CASSKLPTRSTEAFF. CDR3 sequence (DNA): TGTGCCAGCAGCAAACTTCCCACACGGAGCACTGAAGCTTTCTTT.